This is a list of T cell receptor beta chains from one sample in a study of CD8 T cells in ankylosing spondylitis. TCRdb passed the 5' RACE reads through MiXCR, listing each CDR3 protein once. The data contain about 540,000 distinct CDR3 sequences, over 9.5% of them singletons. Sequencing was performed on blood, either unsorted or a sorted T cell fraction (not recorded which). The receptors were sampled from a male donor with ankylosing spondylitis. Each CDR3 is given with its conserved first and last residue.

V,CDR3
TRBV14,CATTEWINSGSGHNEQFF
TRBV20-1,CSAIGLATDTQYF
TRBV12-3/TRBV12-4,CASSLGRAYNEQFF
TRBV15,CATSRTGVNTEAFF
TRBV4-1,CASSQLRGNQPQHF
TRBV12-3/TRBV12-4,CATRVMAGLNYGYTF
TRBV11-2,CASNPGQGAYGYTF
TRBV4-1,CASTAVGSGNTIYF
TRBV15,CATSSRTGGINEQFF
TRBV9,CASSVQGSGTGTEAFF
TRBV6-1,CASREDRLRTDTQYF
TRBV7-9,CASSPGQAGYNEQFF
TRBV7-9,CASSPTTSGGAGELFF
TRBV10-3,CAIRGGAEGQPQHF
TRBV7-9,CASSLTKNTEAFF
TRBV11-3,CASSSSRETSGREQFF
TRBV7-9,CASSTGSNYGYTF
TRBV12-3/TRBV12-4,CASSSGNTIYF
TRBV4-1,CASSQERGAVDTQYF
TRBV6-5,CASSYQREGPGDTQYF
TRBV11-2,CASSPLAGAPGEQYF
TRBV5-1,CASSFGGLTYEQYF
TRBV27,CASSPSTTYGYTF
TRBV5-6,CASSVGTSGLSSYNEQFF
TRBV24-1,CATRAPDRNSNQPQHF
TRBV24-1,CATTGTRYNEQFF
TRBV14,CASSQEEPFNYNEQFF
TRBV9,CASSVDGSGNTIYF
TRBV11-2,CASSTPDRVNSPLHF
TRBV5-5,CASSRAGSGELFF
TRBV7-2,CASSLAGGAREAFF
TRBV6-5,CASSYIQLLGQPQHF
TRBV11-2,CASSLGPSGPFETEAFF
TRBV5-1,CASSWVGSTDTQYF